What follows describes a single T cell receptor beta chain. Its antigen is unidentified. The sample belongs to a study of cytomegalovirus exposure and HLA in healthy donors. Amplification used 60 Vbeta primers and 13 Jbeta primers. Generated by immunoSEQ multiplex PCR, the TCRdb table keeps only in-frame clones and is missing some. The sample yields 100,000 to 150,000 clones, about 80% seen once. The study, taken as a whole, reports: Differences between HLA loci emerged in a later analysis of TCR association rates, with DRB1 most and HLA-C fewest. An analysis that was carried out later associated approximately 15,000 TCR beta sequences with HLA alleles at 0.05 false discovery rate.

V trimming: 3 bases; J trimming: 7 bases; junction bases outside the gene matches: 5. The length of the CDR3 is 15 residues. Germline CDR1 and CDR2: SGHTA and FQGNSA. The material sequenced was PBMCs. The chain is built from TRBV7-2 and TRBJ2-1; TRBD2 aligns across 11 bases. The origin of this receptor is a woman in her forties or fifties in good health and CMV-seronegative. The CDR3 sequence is CASSFTSGSRNEQFF. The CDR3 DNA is TGTGCCAGCAGCTTCACTAGCGGGAGTAGGAATGAGCAGTTCTTC. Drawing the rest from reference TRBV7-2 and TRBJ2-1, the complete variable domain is GAGVSQSPSNKVTEKGKDVELRCDPISGHTALYWYRQSLGQGLEFLIYFQGNSAPDKSGLPSDRFSAERTGGSVSTLTIQRTQQEDSAVYLCASSFTSGSRNEQFFGPGTRLTVL.